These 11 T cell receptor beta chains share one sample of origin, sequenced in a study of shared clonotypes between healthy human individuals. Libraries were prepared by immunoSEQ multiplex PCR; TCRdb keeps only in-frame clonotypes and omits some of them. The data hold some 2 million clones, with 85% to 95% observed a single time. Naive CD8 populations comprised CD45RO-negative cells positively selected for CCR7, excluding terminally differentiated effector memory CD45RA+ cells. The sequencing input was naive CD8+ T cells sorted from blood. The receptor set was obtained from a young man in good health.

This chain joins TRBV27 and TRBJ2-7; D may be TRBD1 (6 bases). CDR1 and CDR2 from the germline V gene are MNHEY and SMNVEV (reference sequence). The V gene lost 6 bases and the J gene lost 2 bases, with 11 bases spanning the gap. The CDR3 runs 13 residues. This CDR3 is CASRGAATYEQYF. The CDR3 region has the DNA TGTGCCAGCAGGGGGGCCGCGACCTACGAGCAGTACTTC.

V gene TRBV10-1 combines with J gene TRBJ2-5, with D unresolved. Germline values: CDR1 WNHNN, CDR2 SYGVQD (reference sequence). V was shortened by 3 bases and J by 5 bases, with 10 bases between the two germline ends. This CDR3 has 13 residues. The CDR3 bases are TGCGCCAGCAGTGATGGTCAAGGGGAGACCCAGTACTTC. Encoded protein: CASSDGQGETQYF.

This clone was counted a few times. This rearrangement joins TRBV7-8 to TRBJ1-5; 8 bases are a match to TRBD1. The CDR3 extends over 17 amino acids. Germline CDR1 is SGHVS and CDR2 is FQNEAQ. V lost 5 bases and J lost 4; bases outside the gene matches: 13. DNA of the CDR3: TGTGCCAGCAGCCGGAAGCAGACAGGGGAGGTAAATCAGCCCCAGCATTTT. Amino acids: CASSRKQTGEVNQPQHF.

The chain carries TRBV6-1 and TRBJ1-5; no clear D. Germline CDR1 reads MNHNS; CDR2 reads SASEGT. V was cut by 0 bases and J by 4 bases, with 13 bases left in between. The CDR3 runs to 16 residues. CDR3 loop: CASSEALQRVNQPQHF. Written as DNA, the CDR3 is TGTGCCAGCAGTGAAGCGCTTCAAAGGGTTAATCAGCCCCAGCATTTT.

CDR3 region: CASSSRLADYEQYF. The CDR3 bases are TGTGCCAGCAGTTCCAGGCTAGCGGACTACGAGCAGTACTTC. This sequence joins TRBV6-6 and TRBJ2-7; 7 nucleotides agree with TRBD2. The germline V gene has CDR1 MNHNY and CDR2 SVGAGI (reference sequence). With V trimmed by 4 bases and J by 3 bases, 6 bases remained unmatched. This CDR3 has 14 residues.

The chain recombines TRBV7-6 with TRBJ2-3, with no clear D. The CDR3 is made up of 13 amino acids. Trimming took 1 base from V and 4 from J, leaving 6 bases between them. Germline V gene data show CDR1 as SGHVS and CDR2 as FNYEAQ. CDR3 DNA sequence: TGTGCCAGCAGCTTAGGGAGCGCAGATACGCAGTATTTT. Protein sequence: CASSLGSADTQYF.

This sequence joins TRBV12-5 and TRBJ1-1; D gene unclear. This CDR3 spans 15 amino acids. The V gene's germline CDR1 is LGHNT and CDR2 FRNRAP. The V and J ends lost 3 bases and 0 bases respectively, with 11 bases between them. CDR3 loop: CASGFPVGMNTEAFF. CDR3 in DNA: TGTGCTAGTGGTTTCCCGGTGGGGATGAACACTGAAGCTTTCTTT.

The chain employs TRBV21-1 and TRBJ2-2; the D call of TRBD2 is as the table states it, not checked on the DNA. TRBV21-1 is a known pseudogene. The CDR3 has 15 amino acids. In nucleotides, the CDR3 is TGTGCCAGCACCGTAGCGGGGGAGAACACCGGGGAGCTGTTTTTT. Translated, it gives CASTVAGENTGELFF.

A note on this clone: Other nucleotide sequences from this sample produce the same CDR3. CDR3 bases: TGTGCCAGCAGCCCCCCTGGGAACACTGAAGCTTTCTTT. Its translation is CASSPPGNTEAFF. This sequence joins TRBV7-9 and TRBJ1-1; D call uncertain. Germline CDR1 reads SEHNR; CDR2 reads FQNEAQ (reference sequence). CDR3 length: 13 amino acids. V gave up 5 bases and J gave up 1 base, with 8 bases separating them.

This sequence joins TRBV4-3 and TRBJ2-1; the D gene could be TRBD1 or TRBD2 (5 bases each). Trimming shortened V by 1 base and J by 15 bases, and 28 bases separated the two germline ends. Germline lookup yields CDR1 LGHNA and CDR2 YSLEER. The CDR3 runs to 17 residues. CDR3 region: CASSQALPGTRQSGMFF. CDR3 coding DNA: TGCGCCAGCAGCCAAGCGCTTCCCGGGACGAGACAAAGCGGTATGTTCTTC.

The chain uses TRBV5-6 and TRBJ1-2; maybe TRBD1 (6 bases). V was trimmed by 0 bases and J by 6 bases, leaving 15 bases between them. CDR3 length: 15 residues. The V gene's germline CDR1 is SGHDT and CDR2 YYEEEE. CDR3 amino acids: CASSLGRSPGDGYTF. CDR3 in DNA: TGTGCCAGCAGCTTGGGGCGATCTCCAGGGGATGGCTACACCTTC.